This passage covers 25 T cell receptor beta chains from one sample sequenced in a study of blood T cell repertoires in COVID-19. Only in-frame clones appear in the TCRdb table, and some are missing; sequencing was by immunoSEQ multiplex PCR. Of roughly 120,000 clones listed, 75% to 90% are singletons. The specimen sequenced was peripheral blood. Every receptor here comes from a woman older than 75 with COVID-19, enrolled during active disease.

This CDR3 reads CASSIGQAGANVLTF. CDR3 coding DNA: TGTGCCAGTAGTATAGGACAGGCTGGGGCCAACGTCCTGACTTTC. The chain couples TRBV19 to TRBJ2-6; possible D gene TRBD1, 6 bases. V lost 1 base and J 2 bases, leaving 6 bases between the germline ends. CDR3 length: 15 residues. Per the germline V gene, CDR1 is LNHDA and CDR2 is SQIVND (reference sequence).

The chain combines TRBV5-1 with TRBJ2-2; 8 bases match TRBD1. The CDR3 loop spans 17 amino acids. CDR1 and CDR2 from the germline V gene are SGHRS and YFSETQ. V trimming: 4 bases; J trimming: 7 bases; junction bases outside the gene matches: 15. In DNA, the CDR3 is TGCGCCAGCAGCCTTCCCGTACAGGGGGAGATTGGCGGGGAGCTGTTTTTT. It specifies CASSLPVQGEIGGELFF. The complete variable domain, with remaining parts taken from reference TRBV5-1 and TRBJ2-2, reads KAGVTQTPRYLIKTRGQQVTLSCSPISGHRSVSWYQQTPGQGLQFLFEYFSETQRNKGNFPGRFSGRQFSNSRSEMNVSTLELGDSALYLCASSLPVQGEIGGELFFGEGSRLTVL.

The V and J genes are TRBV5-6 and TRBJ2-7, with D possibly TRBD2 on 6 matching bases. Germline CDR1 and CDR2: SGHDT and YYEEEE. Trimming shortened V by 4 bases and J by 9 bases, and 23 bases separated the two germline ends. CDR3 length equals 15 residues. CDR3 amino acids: CASSLPVGTPGRQYF. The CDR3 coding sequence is TGTGCCAGCAGCCTACCCGTAGGGACTCCCGGTCGGCAGTACTTC.

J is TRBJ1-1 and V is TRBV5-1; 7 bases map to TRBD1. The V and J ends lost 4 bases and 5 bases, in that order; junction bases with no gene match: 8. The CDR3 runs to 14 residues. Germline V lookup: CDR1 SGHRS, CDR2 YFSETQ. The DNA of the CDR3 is TGCGCCAGCAGCCCTCAGGGGGTAAGGACTGAAGCTTTCTTT. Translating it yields CASSPQGVRTEAFF.

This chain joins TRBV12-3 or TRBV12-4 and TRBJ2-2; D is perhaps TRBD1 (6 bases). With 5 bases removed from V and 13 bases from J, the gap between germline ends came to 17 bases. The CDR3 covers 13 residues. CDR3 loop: CASSAKQGIGLFF. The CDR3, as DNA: TGTGCCAGCAGTGCCAAACAGGGAATAGGGCTGTTTTTT.

The CDR3 here is CASSHPGGTEAFF. In DNA form, the CDR3 reads TGCGCCAGCAGCCACCCAGGGGGCACTGAAGCTTTCTTT. The V gene is TRBV4-3, the J gene TRBJ1-1, with 7 bases fitting TRBD1. The CDR3 has 13 residues. CDR1 is LGHNA, CDR2 YSLEER, per germline. With 3 bases clipped from V and 4 bases from J, the junction kept 2 bases outside the gene matches.

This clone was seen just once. This CDR3 is CASSLVVGTQDTQYF. DNA for the CDR3: TGTGCCAGCAGCTTAGTTGTTGGGACTCAAGATACGCAGTATTTT. This chain connects TRBV7-2 to TRBJ2-3; TRBD2 might be the D (6 bases). Trimming removed 1 base at V and 5 bases at J, with 13 bases between. CDR1 is SGHTA, CDR2 FQGNSA, per germline. The CDR3 is 15 residues long.

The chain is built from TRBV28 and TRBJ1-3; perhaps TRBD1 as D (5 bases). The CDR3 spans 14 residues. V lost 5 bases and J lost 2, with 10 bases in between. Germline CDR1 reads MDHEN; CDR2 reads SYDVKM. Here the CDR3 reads CASSPGGTGNTIYF. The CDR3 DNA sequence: TGTGCCAGCAGTCCGGGGGGGACTGGAAACACCATATATTTT.

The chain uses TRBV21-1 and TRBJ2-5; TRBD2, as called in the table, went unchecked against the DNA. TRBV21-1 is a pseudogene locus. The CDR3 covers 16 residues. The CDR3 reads CASSPSKLAGDETQYF. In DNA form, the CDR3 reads TGTGCCAGCAGCCCAAGCAAACTAGCGGGAGATGAGACCCAGTACTTC.

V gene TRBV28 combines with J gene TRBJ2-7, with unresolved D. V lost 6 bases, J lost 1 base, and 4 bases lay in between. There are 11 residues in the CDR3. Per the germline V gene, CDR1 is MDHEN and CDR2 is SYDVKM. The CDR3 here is CASSSSYEQYF. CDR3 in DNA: TGTGCCAGCAGCTCTTCCTACGAGCAGTACTTC. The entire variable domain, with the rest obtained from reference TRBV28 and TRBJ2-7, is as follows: DVKVTQSSRYLVKRTGEKVFLECVQDMDHENMFWYRQDPGLGLRLIYFSYDVKMKEKGDIPEGYSVSREKKERFSLILESASTNQTSMYLCASSSSYEQYFGPGTRLTVT.

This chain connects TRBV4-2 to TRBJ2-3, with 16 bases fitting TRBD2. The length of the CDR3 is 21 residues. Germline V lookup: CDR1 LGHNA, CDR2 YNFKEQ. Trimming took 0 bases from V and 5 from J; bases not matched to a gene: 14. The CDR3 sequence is CASSQDGPGLAGGPGGDTQYF. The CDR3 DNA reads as TGTGCCAGCAGCCAAGATGGGCCGGGACTAGCGGGAGGGCCTGGCGGAGATACGCAGTATTTT.

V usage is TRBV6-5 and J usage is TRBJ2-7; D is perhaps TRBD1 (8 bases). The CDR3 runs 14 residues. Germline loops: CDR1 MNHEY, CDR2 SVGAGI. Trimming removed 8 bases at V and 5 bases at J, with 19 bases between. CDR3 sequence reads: CASGPGGQVNEQYF. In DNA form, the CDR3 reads TGTGCCAGCGGACCGGGGGGACAGGTGAACGAGCAGTACTTC.

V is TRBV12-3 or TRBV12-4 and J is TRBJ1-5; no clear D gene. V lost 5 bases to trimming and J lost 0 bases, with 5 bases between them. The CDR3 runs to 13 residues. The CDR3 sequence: CASSPNSNQPQHF. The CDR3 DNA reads TGTGCCAGCAGTCCTAATAGCAATCAGCCCCAGCATTTT.

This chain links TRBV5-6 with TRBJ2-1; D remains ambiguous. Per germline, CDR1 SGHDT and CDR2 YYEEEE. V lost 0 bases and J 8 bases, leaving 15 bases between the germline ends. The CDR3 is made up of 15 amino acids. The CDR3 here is CASSLAQSNRDEQFF. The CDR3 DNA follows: TGTGCCAGCAGCTTGGCCCAATCAAATCGCGATGAGCAGTTCTTC.

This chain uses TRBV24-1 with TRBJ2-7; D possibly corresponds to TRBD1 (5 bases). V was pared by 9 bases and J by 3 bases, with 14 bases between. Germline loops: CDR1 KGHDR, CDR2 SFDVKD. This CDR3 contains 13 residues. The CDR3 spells CATVIRTGYEQYF. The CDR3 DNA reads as TGTGCCACCGTGATAAGAACAGGCTACGAGCAGTACTTC.

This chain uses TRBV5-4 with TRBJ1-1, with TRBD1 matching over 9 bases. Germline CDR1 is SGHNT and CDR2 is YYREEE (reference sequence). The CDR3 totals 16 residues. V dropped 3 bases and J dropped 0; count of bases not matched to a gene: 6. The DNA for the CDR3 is TGTGCCAGCAGCTCCGGGACAGGGAGGGTGAACACTGAAGCTTTCTTT. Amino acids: CASSSGTGRVNTEAFF.

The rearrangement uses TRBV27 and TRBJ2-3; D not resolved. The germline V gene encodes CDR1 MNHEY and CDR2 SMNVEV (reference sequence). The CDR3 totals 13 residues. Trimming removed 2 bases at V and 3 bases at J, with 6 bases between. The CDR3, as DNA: TGTGCCAGCAGTTTAATAGAGACAGATACGCAGTATTTT. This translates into CASSLIETDTQYF.

CDR3 coding DNA: TGTGCCAGCAGCCAACAGCCCGGAGAAGGACAAGAGACCCAGTACTTC. This translates into CASSQQPGEGQETQYF. This chain uses TRBV14 with TRBJ2-5; D not certain. The CDR3 spans 16 residues. Germline CDR1 and CDR2: SGHDN and FVKESK. The V end lost 2 bases, the J end lost 2 bases, and 15 bases lay between the germline ends. The whole variable domain, filled in from reference TRBV14 and TRBJ2-5, reads EAGVTQFPSHSVIEKGQTVTLRCDPISGHDNLYWYRRVMGKEIKFLLHFVKESKQDESGMPNNRFLAERTGGTYSTLKVQPAELEDSGVYFCASSQQPGEGQETQYFGPGTRLLVL.

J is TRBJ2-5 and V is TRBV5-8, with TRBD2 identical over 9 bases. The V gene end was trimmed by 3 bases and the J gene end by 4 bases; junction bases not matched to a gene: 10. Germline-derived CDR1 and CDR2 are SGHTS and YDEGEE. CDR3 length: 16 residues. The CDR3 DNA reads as TGTGCCAGCAGCTCTGGTAGCGGGAGAAAGTCAGAGACCCAGTACTTC. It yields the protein CASSSGSGRKSETQYF.

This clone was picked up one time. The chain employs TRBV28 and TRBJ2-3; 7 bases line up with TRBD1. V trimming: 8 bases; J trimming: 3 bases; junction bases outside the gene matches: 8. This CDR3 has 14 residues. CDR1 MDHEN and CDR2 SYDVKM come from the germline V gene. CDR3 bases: TGTGCCAGCCGCGGGCAGGGGGTGACAGATACGCAGTATTTT. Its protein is CASRGQGVTDTQYF.

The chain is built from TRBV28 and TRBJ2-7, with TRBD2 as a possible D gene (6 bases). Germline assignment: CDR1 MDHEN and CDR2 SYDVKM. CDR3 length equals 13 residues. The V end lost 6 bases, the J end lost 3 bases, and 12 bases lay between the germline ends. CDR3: CASRPGSYYEQYF. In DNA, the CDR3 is TGTGCCAGCAGACCCGGGAGCTACTACGAGCAGTACTTC. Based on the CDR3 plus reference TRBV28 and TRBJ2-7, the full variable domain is DVKVTQSSRYLVKRTGEKVFLECVQDMDHENMFWYRQDPGLGLRLIYFSYDVKMKEKGDIPEGYSVSREKKERFSLILESASTNQTSMYLCASRPGSYYEQYFGPGTRLTVT.

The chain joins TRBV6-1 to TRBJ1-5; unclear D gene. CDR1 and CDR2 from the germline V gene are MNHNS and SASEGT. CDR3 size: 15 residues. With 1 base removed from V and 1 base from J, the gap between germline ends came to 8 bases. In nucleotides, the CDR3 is TGTGCCAGCAGTGAAGGCAGTTCCAGCAATCAGCCCCAGCATTTT. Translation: CASSEGSSSNQPQHF.

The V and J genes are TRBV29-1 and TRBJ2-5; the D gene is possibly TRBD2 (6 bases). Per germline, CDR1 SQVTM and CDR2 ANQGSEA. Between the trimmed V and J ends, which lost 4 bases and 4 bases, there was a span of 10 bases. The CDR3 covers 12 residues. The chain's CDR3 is CSVVGGGETQYF. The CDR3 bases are TGCAGCGTTGTCGGGGGAGGAGAGACCCAGTACTTC.

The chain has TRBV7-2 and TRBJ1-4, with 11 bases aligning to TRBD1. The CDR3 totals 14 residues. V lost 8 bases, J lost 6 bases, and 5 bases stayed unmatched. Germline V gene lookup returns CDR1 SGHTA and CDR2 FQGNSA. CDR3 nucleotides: TGTGCCAGCTCGCCGGGACAGGGGGATGAAAAACTGTTTTTT. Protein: CASSPGQGDEKLFF.

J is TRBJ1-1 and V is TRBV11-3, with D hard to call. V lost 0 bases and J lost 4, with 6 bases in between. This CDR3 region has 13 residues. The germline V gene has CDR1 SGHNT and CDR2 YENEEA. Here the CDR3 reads CASSLDSRTEAFF. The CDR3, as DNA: TGTGCCAGCAGCTTAGATAGTCGCACTGAAGCTTTCTTT.